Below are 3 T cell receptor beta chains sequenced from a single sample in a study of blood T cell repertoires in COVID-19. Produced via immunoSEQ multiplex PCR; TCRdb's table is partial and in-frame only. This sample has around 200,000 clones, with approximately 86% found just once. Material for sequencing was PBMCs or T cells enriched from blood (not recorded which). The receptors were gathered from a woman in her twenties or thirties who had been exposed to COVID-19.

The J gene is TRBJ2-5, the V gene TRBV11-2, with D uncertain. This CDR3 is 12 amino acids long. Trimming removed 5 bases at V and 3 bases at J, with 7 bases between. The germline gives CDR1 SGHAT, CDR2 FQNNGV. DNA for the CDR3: TGTGCCAGCAGCCCGACTGAAGAGACCCAGTACTTC. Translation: CASSPTEETQYF. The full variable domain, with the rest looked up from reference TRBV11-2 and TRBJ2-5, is EAGVAQSPRYKIIEKRQSVAFWCNPISGHATLYWYQQILGQGPKLLIQFQNNGVVDDSQLPKDRFSAERLKGVDSTLKIQPAKLEDSAVYLCASSPTEETQYFGPGTRLLVL.

The CDR3 DNA is TGCGCCAGCAGCTCTCAGGACAGGGACAACACTGAAGCTTTCTTT. This sequence encodes CASSSQDRDNTEAFF. V gene TRBV5-1 combines with J gene TRBJ1-1; 8 bases map to TRBD1. V was pared by 3 bases and J by 2 bases, with 6 bases of the junction left unmatched. The CDR3 length is 15 residues. Germline CDR1 is SGHRS and CDR2 is YFSETQ.

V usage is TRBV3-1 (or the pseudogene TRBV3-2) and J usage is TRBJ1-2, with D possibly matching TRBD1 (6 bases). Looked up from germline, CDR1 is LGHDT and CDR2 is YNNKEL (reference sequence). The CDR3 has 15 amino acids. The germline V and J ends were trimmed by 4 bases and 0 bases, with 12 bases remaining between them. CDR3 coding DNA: TGTGCCAGCAGCCTTCATCAGGGGTCTAACTATGGCTACACCTTC. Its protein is CASSLHQGSNYGYTF.